This T cell receptor (beta chain) appears in the sequencing data of a study of a mutant IDH1 vaccine in newly diagnosed glioma. Some clones are missing from TCRdb's copy, which holds only in-frame ones; the method was immunoSEQ multiplex PCR. This table has tens of thousands of clones, roughly 84% appearing once. The time point was: week 35, safety follow-up. Every single dose of the vaccine, 300 ug of mutant IDH1 20-mer peptide, came with topical imiquimod. CDR1 is KGHSH, CDR2 LQKENI, per germline. This CDR3 region has 15 residues. V lost 0 bases, J lost 6 bases, and 1 base stayed unmatched. The table lists this clone with a count of one. No antigen is known for it.

The TCR was taken from a young man with glioma. The starting material was PBMCs, obtained from a glioma patient whose treatment included an IDH1 peptide vaccine. The chain joins TRBV18 to TRBJ2-2; 10 bases match TRBD1. CDR3: CASSPPGTGAGELFF. The CDR3 nucleotides read TGTGCCAGCTCACCACCCGGGACAGGGGCCGGGGAGCTGTTTTTT.